This TCR beta chain was sequenced during a study of control samples from healthy donors and cancer patients. Sequencing was performed with immunoSEQ multiplex PCR; in TCRdb, only in-frame clones are kept and a portion is missing. In the table there are over 45,000 clones, approximately 94% of which are singletons. The V gene's germline CDR1 is MGHDK and CDR2 SYGVNS. Trimming left V 2 bases short and J 2 bases short, with 10 bases between. The CDR3 is 16 amino acids. This TCR came from a man in his thirties or forties with colorectal cancer. V gene TRBV25-1 combines with J gene TRBJ1-6; unclear D gene. Material for sequencing was PBMCs. The CDR3 DNA reads as TGTGCCAGCAGTGAAATGCGGGAGACCTATAATTCACCCCTCCACTTT. As protein: CASSEMRETYNSPLHF.